These T cell receptor beta chains were read from a single sample in a study of control samples from healthy donors and cancer patients. The assay was immunoSEQ multiplex PCR, and TCRdb's table has in-frame clones only and misses some. In the table there are tens of thousands of clones, roughly 89% of which are singletons. The sequenced sample consisted of PBMCs. These receptors all stem from a man between 60 and 75 years old with colorectal cancer. Each CDR3 is given with its conserved first and last residue. D genes are given only for firm matches. Size is stated for part of the rows, as once, few or many counts, or as a class when the clone is expanded.

clone_size,j_call,v_call,cdr3_length,d_call,cdr3_nt,cdr3_aa
NA,TRBJ1-1,TRBV7-9,14,NA,TGTGCCAGCAGCTTAGGTCAGAGACTCACTGAAGCTTTCTTT,CASSLGQRLTEAFF
once,TRBJ2-2,TRBV21-1,13,NA,TGTGCCAGCAGCCCCCACCGACAGAGGGAGCTGTTTTTT,CASSPHRQRELFF
once,TRBJ2-3,TRBV4-1,17,NA,TGCGCCAGCAGCCCTTCGATCGGCGGAGGACGGGGGGATACGCAGTATTTT,CASSPSIGGGRGDTQYF
NA,TRBJ1-4,TRBV6-5,13,NA,TGTGCCAGCAGGAGAGCAACTAATGAAAAACTGTTTTTT,CASRRATNEKLFF
NA,TRBJ1-4,TRBV7-2,16,NA,TGTGCCAGCAGCTTAGCGTCGGGGACAAGTAATGAAAAACTGTTTTTT,CASSLASGTSNEKLFF
NA,TRBJ1-4,TRBV6-5,14,NA,TGTGCCAGCAGTTACTCGAAGCGGGTCGGCGGACTGTTTTTT,CASSYSKRVGGLFF
NA,TRBJ1-5,TRBV4-1,19,TRBD1,TGCGCCAGCAGCCAAGATCGAGGGACAGGGGGCTGGAGCAATCAGCCCCAGCATTTT,CASSQDRGTGGWSNQPQHF
NA,TRBJ1-6,TRBV6-5,14,NA,TGTGCCAGCAGACCCGACAGCTACAATTCACCCCTCCACTTT,CASRPDSYNSPLHF
NA,TRBJ2-2,TRBV7-3,15,TRBD2,TGTGCCAGCAGCTTCCAGAGCGGGGGGGCTGGGGAGCTGTTTTTT,CASSFQSGGAGELFF
NA,TRBJ2-1,TRBV28,15,TRBD1,TGTGCCAGCAGTTCCGGGACAGGGGTTTACAATGAGCAGTTCTTC,CASSSGTGVYNEQFF
NA,TRBJ1-6,TRBV9,13,NA,TGTGCCAGCAGCGTTGGGGGGAATTCACCCCTCCACTTT,CASSVGGNSPLHF
NA,TRBJ2-2,TRBV18,16,NA,TGTGCCAGCTCACCGATCCCCCCAGGAAACACCGGGGAGCTGTTTTTT,CASSPIPPGNTGELFF
NA,TRBJ1-2,TRBV18,16,TRBD1,TGTGCCAGCTCACCACCGACAGGGCAGGCTAACTATGGCTACACCTTC,CASSPPTGQANYGYTF
NA,TRBJ2-3,TRBV5-1,15,TRBD1,TGCGCCAGCAGCTTCCAGGGGGCTCGCACAGATACGCAGTATTTT,CASSFQGARTDTQYF
NA,TRBJ2-7,TRBV6-5,14,TRBD1,TGTGCCAGCAGTCCGGACAGGGGGATCTACGAGCAGTACTTC,CASSPDRGIYEQYF
NA,TRBJ1-5,TRBV12-5,16,NA,TGTGCTAGTGGTTTGCGGCTTGAGGGACTCAATCAGCCCCAGCATTTT,CASGLRLEGLNQPQHF
NA,TRBJ2-7,TRBV6-5,12,NA,TGTGCCAGCAGTCTACAGGTTTCCGAGCAGTACTTC,CASSLQVSEQYF
NA,TRBJ1-1,TRBV7-9,13,TRBD1,TGTGCCAGCAGCTTCACAGGGGACACTGAAGCTTTCTTT,CASSFTGDTEAFF
NA,TRBJ1-1,TRBV13,13,TRBD1,TGTGCCAGCAGCGCGGACAGGGGGCGGGAAGCTTTCTTT,CASSADRGREAFF
NA,TRBJ1-4,TRBV5-1,15,NA,TGCGCCAGCAGCTTGGCAGGGAATTTAGGAGAAAAACTGTTTTTT,CASSLAGNLGEKLFF
NA,TRBJ1-1,TRBV5-5,14,TRBD1,TGTGCCAGCAGCAAAGTCCAGGGGGACACTGAAGCTTTCTTT,CASSKVQGDTEAFF
NA,TRBJ1-2,TRBV19,14,TRBD1,TGTGCCAGTACCCAGACACAGGGGCTCTATGGCTACACCTTC,CASTQTQGLYGYTF
NA,TRBJ1-2,TRBV6-4,13,NA,TGTGCCAGCTCAGAGGACAGCAACTATGGCTACACCTTC,CASSEDSNYGYTF
NA,TRBJ1-4,TRBV18,15,NA,TGTGCCAGCTCTCCCTTAGGTCGCGTGGATGAAAAACTGTTTTTT,CASSPLGRVDEKLFF
NA,TRBJ1-5,TRBV30,14,TRBD1,TGTGCCGCCCTCGGACAGGGAAGCAATCAGCCCCAGCATTTT,CAALGQGSNQPQHF
NA,TRBJ2-5,TRBV5-5,15,NA,TGTGCCAGCACCGAAGTAGGGGGAGGGGGAGAGACCCAGTACTTC,CASTEVGGGGETQYF
NA,TRBJ1-4,TRBV15,15,NA,TGTGCCACCAGCAGAGATAAGGGTTTTAATGAAAAACTGTTTTTT,CATSRDKGFNEKLFF
NA,TRBJ2-2,TRBV12-5,15,TRBD2,TGTGCTAGTGCCTCGACTAGCGGAAACACCGAGGAGCTGTTTTTT,CASASTSGNTEELFF
NA,TRBJ2-7,TRBV11-3,15,TRBD2,TGTGCCAGCAGCCGCAGCGGGGGCTCTACCTACGAGCAGTACTTC,CASSRSGGSTYEQYF
NA,TRBJ1-4,TRBV19,14,NA,TGTGCCAGCGATCTGGGGGGCAGCGGTGGAAAACTGTTTTTT,CASDLGGSGGKLFF
NA,TRBJ2-2,TRBV3-1/TRBV3-2,15,NA,TGTGCCAGCAGCCAAGCCTGGGGGAACACCGGGGAGCTGTTTTTT,CASSQAWGNTGELFF
once,TRBJ2-5,TRBV4-1,11,NA,TGCGCCAGCAGCCGTCAGGGGACCCAGTACTTC,CASSRQGTQYF